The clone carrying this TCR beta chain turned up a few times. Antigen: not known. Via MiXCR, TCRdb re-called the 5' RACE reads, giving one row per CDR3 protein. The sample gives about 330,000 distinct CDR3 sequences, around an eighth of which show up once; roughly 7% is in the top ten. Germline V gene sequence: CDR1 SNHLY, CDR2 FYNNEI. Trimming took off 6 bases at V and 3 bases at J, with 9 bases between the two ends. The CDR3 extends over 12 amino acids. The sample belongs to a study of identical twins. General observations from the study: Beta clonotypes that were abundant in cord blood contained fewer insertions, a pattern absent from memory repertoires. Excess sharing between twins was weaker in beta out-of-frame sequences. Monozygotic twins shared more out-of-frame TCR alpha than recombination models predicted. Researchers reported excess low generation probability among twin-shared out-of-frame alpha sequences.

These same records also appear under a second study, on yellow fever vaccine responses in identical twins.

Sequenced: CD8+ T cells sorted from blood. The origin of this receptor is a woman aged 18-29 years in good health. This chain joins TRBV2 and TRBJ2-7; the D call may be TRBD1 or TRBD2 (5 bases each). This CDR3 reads CASRGDYYEQYF. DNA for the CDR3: TGTGCCAGCAGGGGGGATTACTACGAGCAGTACTTC.